The T cell receptor (beta chain) described here comes from a study of T cell responses to AZD1222 COVID-19 vaccine. Findings and caveats of the study: Two AZD1222 doses significantly raised spike-specific TCR breadth and depth over controls. Most donors were white British, females outnumbered males, and clonal diversity was possibly underestimated. Without day 14 samples, only post-peak T cell repertoires were studied.

Pooled samples include second doses given at about 4 or 12 weeks. The germline V gene has CDR1 KGHDR and CDR2 SFDVKD. This CDR3 is 17 amino acids long. Trimming at V came to 0 bases and at J to 7 bases, leaving 6 bases not matched to a gene. Remarks on this clone: The antigen is unknown.

TCRdb keeps only in-frame clones here, not all; method: immunoSEQ multiplex PCR. The table has roughly 80,000 clones, about nine tenths seen once. The material was peripheral blood, obtained 28 days after the second AZD1222 dose. The receptor comes from an adult who received the AZD1222 COVID-19 vaccine. V usage is TRBV24-1 and J usage is TRBJ1-5; the match to TRBD1 covers 12 bases. Here the CDR3 reads CATSDLGTGGATQPQHF. In DNA form, the CDR3 reads TGTGCCACCAGTGATTTGGGGACAGGGGGCGCGACCCAGCCCCAGCATTTT.